The 30 T cell receptor beta chains below all came from one sample that was sequenced in a study of human T cells and chemical hapten exposure. The time point here: patch test 2, 6 weeks after DPC sensitization. Documented treatment: therapeutic diphenylcyclopropenone sensitization with weekly scalp DPC. TCRdb re-derived calls from the RACE reads in MiXCR, one entry per CDR3 protein. The table has roughly 69,000 distinct CDR3 sequences, around 10% seen once. The sequenced sample was whole blood, obtained in connection with sensitization to the hapten diphenylcyclopropenone (DPC). These receptors were taken from a woman between 50 and 59 years old with alopecia areata. Some clones in this sample may be carry-over from other donors' samples.

This clonotype was detected many times. V is TRBV3-1 and J is TRBJ2-7; D could derive from TRBD1 or TRBD2 (5 bases each). The CDR3 sequence is 13 residues long. CDR1 is LGHDT and CDR2 is YNNKEL in the germline V gene (reference sequence). Trimming shortened V by 4 bases and J by 5 bases, and 12 bases separated the two germline ends. CDR3 sequence: CASSLPGTHEQYF. The CDR3 nucleotides read TGTGCCAGCAGCCTTCCCGGGACCCACGAGCAGTACTTC.

This clonotype was detected only a few times. The chain employs TRBV18 and TRBJ2-1; 10 bases agree with TRBD2. The V and J ends lost 2 bases and 8 bases, in that order; junction bases with no gene match: 6. Germline loops: CDR1 KGHSH, CDR2 LQKENI. This CDR3 contains 15 residues. Here the CDR3 DNA reads TGTGCCAGCTCACCAAGTCCAGCGGGAGGGTATGAGCAGTTCTTC. This sequence encodes CASSPSPAGGYEQFF.

This clonotype appeared a few times. The chain combines TRBV12-3 or TRBV12-4 with TRBJ2-1; possibly TRBD2 for D (5 bases). V lost 4 bases, J lost 3 bases, and 16 bases lay in between. This CDR3 has 16 amino acids. This chain's CDR3 is CASSSPTGLFYNEQFF. CDR3 sequence (DNA): TGTGCCAGCAGTTCCCCCACGGGATTATTCTACAATGAGCAGTTCTTC.

This clonotype was counted at least ten times. This sequence joins TRBV29-1 and TRBJ2-3; 11 positions agree with TRBD2. The CDR3 is made up of 14 amino acids. J lost 6 bases, V lost 7 bases, and 9 bases had no gene match. In germline, CDR1 is SQVTM, CDR2 ANQGSEA. The CDR3 sequence is CSGFIAGGGDTQYF. The CDR3 nucleotides read TGCAGCGGATTCATAGCGGGAGGGGGGGATACGCAGTATTTT.

This chain connects TRBV12-3 or TRBV12-4 to TRBJ2-1; no clear D gene. This CDR3 has 11 residues. Trimming shortened V by 1 base and J by 10 bases, and 5 bases separated the two germline ends. CDR3 region: CASSLESEQFF. The CDR3 nucleotides are TGTGCCAGCAGTTTAGAGTCCGAGCAGTTCTTC.

Many counts were recorded for this clonotype. The rearrangement links TRBV19 to TRBJ1-3; a possible D gene is TRBD1 (5 bases). Germline V gives CDR1 LNHDA, CDR2 SQIVND (reference sequence). V was trimmed by 8 bases and J by 0 bases, leaving 14 bases between them. The CDR3 covers 15 residues. This chain's CDR3 is CASGRQHSSGNTIYF. The CDR3 DNA sequence: TGTGCCAGTGGCCGACAGCACAGCTCTGGAAACACCATATATTTT.

This clonotype showed up just a few times. This rearrangement joins TRBV2 to TRBJ2-6; D is unclear. The length of the CDR3 is 16 residues. Trimming shortened V by 6 bases and J by 1 base, and 13 bases separated the two germline ends. Germline assignment: CDR1 SNHLY and CDR2 FYNNEI. In DNA form, the CDR3 reads TGTGCCAGCAGGGAAAGGCAAATATCTGGGGCCAACGTCCTGACTTTC. The encoded protein is CASRERQISGANVLTF.

This clonotype was counted at least ten times. The gene calls are TRBV29-1 and TRBJ1-6, with 7 bases fitting TRBD1. Trimming cost V 4 bases and J 13 bases; bases outside gene matches: 13. The CDR3 spans 14 residues. Per the germline V gene, CDR1 is SQVTM and CDR2 is ANQGSEA. The DNA of the CDR3 is TGCAGCGTTGGGACAGGCGCTGGTCGGTGGCCCCTCCACTTT. This codes for CSVGTGAGRWPLHF.

This rearrangement joins TRBV10-2 to TRBJ2-1; D gene ambiguous. The V and J ends lost 5 bases and 1 base respectively, with 12 bases between them. This CDR3 is built from 15 residues. The germline gives CDR1 WSHSY, CDR2 SAAADI. This CDR3 is CASSMAEGSYNEQFF. CDR3 in DNA: TGCGCCAGCAGTATGGCTGAAGGATCCTACAATGAGCAGTTCTTC.

The table lists this clonotype with a few counts. The J gene is TRBJ2-4, the V gene TRBV5-6, with D perhaps matching TRBD2 (5 bases). This CDR3 is built from 12 residues. The germline V and J ends were trimmed by 2 bases and 6 bases, with 6 bases remaining between them. CDR1 and CDR2 from the germline V gene are SGHDT and YYEEEE. CDR3 sequence reads: CASSFGGNIQYF. CDR3 coding DNA: TGTGCCAGCAGCTTCGGAGGAAACATTCAGTACTTC. Together with reference TRBV5-6 and TRBJ2-4, the CDR3 gives the full variable domain: DAGVTQSPTHLIKTRGQQVTLRCSPKSGHDTVSWYQQALGQGPQFIFQYYEEEERQRGNFPDRFSGHQFPNYSSELNVNALLLGDSALYLCASSFGGNIQYFGAGTRLSVL.

In its sample, this clonotype ranks as medium-sized. The chain employs TRBV7-8 and TRBJ2-1, with 11 bases aligning to TRBD2. Looked up from germline, CDR1 is SGHVS and CDR2 is FQNEAQ. The CDR3 totals 16 residues. The junction had 10 bases not matched to a gene; V was cut back by 5 bases and J by 7 bases. The CDR3 DNA sequence: TGTGCCAGCAGCAGAATAGCGGGAGGGGTCGGGAATGAGCAGTTCTTC. It codes for CASSRIAGGVGNEQFF.

There are a few counts of this clonotype. V is TRBV29-1 and J is TRBJ1-1; D gene ambiguous. The length of the CDR3 is 13 residues. The germline CDR1 and CDR2 sequences are SQVTM and ANQGSEA. Trimming took off 5 bases at V and 4 bases at J, with 14 bases between the two ends. CDR3 region: CSVQHGRVTEAFF. CDR3 coding DNA: TGCAGCGTTCAGCACGGTCGGGTCACTGAAGCTTTCTTT.

This clonotype was picked up many times. This chain uses TRBV6-1 with TRBJ2-7, with 11 bases lining up with TRBD2. The germline CDR1 and CDR2 sequences are MNHNS and SASEGT. V trimming: 4 bases; J trimming: 0 bases; junction bases outside the gene matches: 2. The CDR3 runs to 15 residues. This chain's CDR3 is CASSATSGTSYEQYF. Written as DNA, the CDR3 is TGTGCCAGCAGTGCGACTAGCGGGACCTCCTACGAGCAGTACTTC.

This clonotype was seen ten or more times. The junction departs from germline at one end; a sequencing error may be responsible. V is TRBV6-6 and J is TRBJ1-1, with a possible D match to TRBD1 (6 bases). Germline V lookup: CDR1 MNHNY, CDR2 SVGAGI (reference sequence). The CDR3 totals 16 residues. The CDR3 reads CASSNSRGGRNTEAFF. CDR3 DNA: TGTGCCAGCAGTAACTCGCGAGGGGGGCGGAACACTGAAGCTTTCTTT.

This clonotype has at least ten counts. V and J are TRBV6-1 and TRBJ2-4; unclear D gene. Germline V lookup: CDR1 MNHNS, CDR2 SASEGT. Trimming took 5 bases from V and 12 from J, leaving 20 bases between them. The CDR3 spans 14 residues. Here the CDR3 reads CASSPHGPGDSQYF. The CDR3 DNA sequence: TGTGCCAGCAGTCCCCACGGACCTGGGGATAGTCAGTACTTC.

A note on this clonotype: A much bigger clone sits one base away, suggesting this may be a read error. The rearrangement joins TRBV29-1 to TRBJ2-2; 9 nucleotides match TRBD2. Looked up from germline, CDR1 is SQVTM and CDR2 is ANQGSEA. This CDR3 has 13 residues. The CDR3 DNA sequence: TGCAGCGCGGCAGTACTAGCGGGCGGGGACCTGTTTTTT. The encoded protein is CSAAVLAGGDLFF.

The chain is built from TRBV11-2 and TRBJ2-7, with TRBD2 identical over 11 bases. The CDR3 consists of 15 residues. V shed 5 bases and J 0 bases; nucleotides not matched to a gene: 3. The germline CDR1 and CDR2 sequences are SGHAT and FQNNGV. The CDR3 nucleotides read TGTGCCAGCAGCAAAGGACTAGCGGGCTCCTACGAGCAGTACTTC. It yields the protein CASSKGLAGSYEQYF.

This clonotype was counted at least ten times. The DNA of the CDR3 is TGTGCCAGTAGTAATGGACTAGCGTACGCTAAACAAGAGACCCAGTACTTC. Translation: CASSNGLAYAKQETQYF. The chain couples TRBV19 to TRBJ2-5; TRBD2 agrees at 9 bases. Trimming took 4 bases from V and 2 from J; bases not matched to a gene: 11. The germline CDR1 and CDR2 sequences are LNHDA and SQIVND (reference sequence). The CDR3 is 17 amino acids.

This clonotype was recorded many times. V is TRBV20-1 and J is TRBJ1-2, with TRBD1 identical over 8 bases. CDR1 and CDR2 (germline): DFQATT, SNEGSKA (reference sequence). This CDR3 has 10 amino acids. V shed 7 bases, J shed 12 bases, and the junction held 7 bases outside the gene matches. DNA of the CDR3: TGCAGTGTTCCGACAGGGGCCCACACCTTC. As protein: CSVPTGAHTF.

The chain employs TRBV7-9 and TRBJ2-5, with 15 bases identical to TRBD2. Germline CDR1 reads SEHNR; CDR2 reads FQNEAQ (reference sequence). The V and J ends lost 5 bases and 1 base, in that order; junction bases with no gene match: 5. The CDR3 consists of 17 residues. The CDR3 protein is CASSPGLAGGSQETQYF. The CDR3 nucleotides are TGTGCCAGCAGCCCGGGACTAGCGGGAGGATCCCAAGAGACCCAGTACTTC. The full variable domain, completed using reference TRBV7-9 and TRBJ2-5, is DTGVSQNPRHKITKRGQNVTFRCDPISEHNRLYWYRQTLGQGPEFLTYFQNEAQLEKSRLLSDRFSAERPKGSFSTLEIQRTEQGDSAMYLCASSPGLAGGSQETQYFGPGTRLLVL.

V usage is TRBV2 and J usage is TRBJ2-7, with a possible D match to TRBD2 (6 bases). CDR3 size: 13 residues. Germline CDR1 SNHLY, CDR2 FYNNEI. V lost 5 bases and J 0 bases, leaving 8 bases between the germline ends. The chain's CDR3 is CASSRDSSYEQYF. In DNA form, the CDR3 reads TGTGCCAGCAGTCGGGACTCCTCCTACGAGCAGTACTTC.

In its sample, this clonotype was seen many times. The rearrangement links TRBV7-2 to TRBJ1-1; D is unclear. Germline V gives CDR1 SGHTA, CDR2 FQGNSA. The CDR3 contains 13 residues. Between the trimmed V and J ends, which lost 6 bases and 1 base, there was a span of 9 bases. The DNA of the CDR3 is TGTGCCAGCAGAAAGGCCGCGAACACTGAAGCTTTCTTT. This encodes CASRKAANTEAFF. Full variable domain (remainder filled in from reference TRBV7-2 and TRBJ1-1): GAGVSQSPSNKVTEKGKDVELRCDPISGHTALYWYRQSLGQGLEFLIYFQGNSAPDKSGLPSDRFSAERTGGSVSTLTIQRTQQEDSAVYLCASRKAANTEAFFGQGTRLTVV.

This clonotype was seen ten or more times. The rearrangement uses TRBV3-1 and TRBJ1-1; no definite D call. The V and J ends lost 0 bases and 4 bases respectively, with 9 bases between them. The CDR3 extends over 14 amino acids. CDR1 is LGHDT, CDR2 YNNKEL, per germline (reference sequence). CDR3 DNA: TGTGCCAGCAGCCAAGATATGGTAAGCACTGAAGCTTTCTTT. Protein sequence: CASSQDMVSTEAFF.

This clonotype was counted many times. V usage is TRBV3-1 and J usage is TRBJ1-1, with D tentatively TRBD1 (5 bases). CDR3 length: 16 amino acids. Germline V gene sequence: CDR1 LGHDT, CDR2 YNNKEL (reference sequence). The V and J ends lost 2 bases and 5 bases respectively, with 18 bases between them. CDR3 region: CASSQISRRVGTEAFF. The CDR3 coding sequence is TGTGCCAGCAGCCAAATATCTCGCAGGGTTGGGACTGAAGCTTTCTTT.

The V and J genes are TRBV29-1 and TRBJ2-3; D gene uncertain. The germline V gene has CDR1 SQVTM and CDR2 ANQGSEA. V lost 2 bases, J lost 4 bases, and 13 bases lay in between. The CDR3 sequence is 14 residues long. CDR3 protein: CSVEPPGSADTQYF. The CDR3 DNA is TGCAGCGTTGAACCCCCCGGCAGCGCAGATACGCAGTATTTT.

Notes on this clonotype: With a much larger clone just one base away, this may be a read error. The J gene is TRBJ2-7, the V gene TRBV18; 10 bases are shared with TRBD2. Per the germline V gene, CDR1 is KGHSH and CDR2 is LQKENI. The CDR3 spans 15 residues. The CDR3 spells CGSSPGTSDSYEQYF. DNA of the CDR3: TGTGGCAGCTCACCAGGGACTAGCGACTCCTACGAGCAGTACTTC.

This clonotype has at least ten counts. This chain joins TRBV12-3 or TRBV12-4 and TRBJ1-2; 9 nucleotides match TRBD1. The ends lost 3 bases at V and 7 bases at J; junction bases unmatched: 9. The CDR3 runs to 15 residues. CDR3 nucleotide sequence: TGTGCCAGCAGTTTTGGGGGACAGGGTAAAATTGGCTACACCTTC. This encodes CASSFGGQGKIGYTF.

The V gene is TRBV6-2 or TRBV6-3, the J gene TRBJ1-1, with TRBD1 matching over 9 bases. Trimming took 5 bases from V and 4 from J; bases not matched to a gene: 11. The CDR3 sequence is 16 residues long. Looked up from germline, CDR1 is MNHEY and CDR2 is SVGEGT. The CDR3, as DNA: TGTGCCAGCAGTATCCCGGGACAGGGAGGGAGCACTGAAGCTTTCTTT. Translation: CASSIPGQGGSTEAFF.

The V gene is TRBV6-5, the J gene TRBJ1-3; D unresolved. V was clipped by 11 bases and J by 0 bases, with 8 bases between them. CDR3 size: 12 residues. CDR1 MNHEY and CDR2 SVGAGI come from the germline V gene. CDR3 protein: CAGLDSGNTIYF. The CDR3 nucleotides read TGTGCCGGATTGGACTCTGGAAACACCATATATTTT.

The chain carries TRBV27 and TRBJ1-1; TRBD1 is a possible D gene (6 bases). The CDR3 extends over 14 amino acids. Between the trimmed V and J ends, which lost 7 bases and 5 bases, there was a span of 17 bases. The germline V gene has CDR1 MNHEY and CDR2 SMNVEV (reference sequence). CDR3 sequence reads: CASNRGGEGTEAFF. In DNA, the CDR3 is TGTGCCAGCAACAGAGGGGGGGAGGGAACTGAAGCTTTCTTT.